This record concerns one T cell receptor beta chain sequence. The specificity of this receptor is unknown. No clone much larger than this one lies a single base away; base qualities are absent. Receptor amplification or capture employed the immunoSEQ multiplex PCR assay. The multiplex PCR relied on a mix of 60 forward primers for TCR Vbeta segments and 13 reverse primers for TCR Jbeta segments. Amplification of the CDR3 region of rearranged TCR beta genes was performed with a multiplex PCR assay on genomic DNA. The amplified TCR beta libraries were sequenced on the Illumina HiSeq System as 87-base-pair reads. Under the source paper's analysis protocol: A later analysis counted approximately 76 million unique TCR beta chains across the 550 to 800 repertoires, and roughly 10 million of these chains were shared by at least two donors. A nearest-neighbor algorithm error-corrected the raw reads and collapsed the reads into unique sequences, merging closely related sequences to remove PCR and sequencing errors. CDR3 sequences were aligned to IMGT reference sequences to assign V, D and J gene segments. For a sequence to be retained, at least a six-nucleotide match to both a V gene segment and a J gene segment was required. A rearrangement was called productive if the CDR3 had no stop codons and remained in frame with V and J, and every other rearrangement was called non-productive. CDR3 was defined according to IMGT convention as the region running from the second conserved V-encoded cysteine to the conserved J-encoded phenylalanine. Sequences without an unambiguous match to a single V gene segment were excluded from the earlier analysis of approximately 560 of the donors. An earlier analysis of fewer than 750 of the donors classified V segments as functional when productive rearrangements were above 56.7% and as segregating when the standard deviation between donors was above 5%. A statistical classification framework was developed to diagnose cytomegalovirus status using the catalog of TCR beta chain sequences. In a later analysis, TCR nucleotide sequences were compared against IMGT/GENE-DB human TR gene sequences so that V and J genes could be assigned. In a later analysis, CDR3 sequences and most-parsimonious VDJ recombination scenarios were assigned using the TCRdist pipeline. In a later analysis, each TCR beta chain was defined by its CDR3 amino acid sequence together with its V-gene family, and reads lacking a unique V-gene family were excluded. To address suspected cross-contamination and a sequencing artifact, a later analysis removed 592 highly shared, low-generation-probability nucleotide sequences. In a later analysis, a clonal expansion index for each public chain was calculated from normalized within-repertoire ranks of inferred template counts. Generation probabilities in a later analysis came from a VDJ recombination model fitted to out-of-frame rearrangements, and those results were checked against IGoR. In a later analysis, hypergeometric tests were used to score TCR-TCR, TCR-HLA and TCR-CMV co-occurrence, with a repertoire-size bias correction applied to TCR pairs. To estimate false discovery rates, a later analysis permuted the HLA or CMV assignments 20 times. In a later analysis, co-occurring TCRs were grouped using DBSCAN, and TCRdist sequence similarity was added for clustering within HLA-allele-positive subsets. Co-occurrence clustering excluded repertoires with fewer than 30,000 or more than 120,000 public chains, plus five with anomalous nucleotide sharing. TCRdb mirrors the immuneACCESS table, restricted to in-frame sequences. Some clones are absent from its copies; in checked studies, under half trace to an unresolved V gene, and the reason for the others is unknown. V and J calls and clone size follow that table, whereas D and trimming were derived from the DNA. This sample holds some 150,000 clones; almost 80% were observed only once. The top ten hold about 1.3% of the sample.

The cohort was made up of 500 to 800 healthy bone marrow donors. At the time of sampling, every cohort member was nominally healthy, though immune exposures that went unrecorded were likely present. The donor was CMV seronegative and belonged to the group of over 350 seronegative cohort members. A peripheral blood sample was provided by each donor, and peripheral blood mononuclear cells were used for TCR beta sequencing. The Qiagen DNeasy Blood Extraction Kit was used to extract genomic DNA from the blood cell samples. Sequences SGHVS (CDR1) and FQNEAQ (CDR2) are obtained from the germline V gene. There are 15 amino acids in the CDR3, from cysteine to phenylalanine inclusive. The DNA shown is the 45-base CDR3, in frame from base 1. V is reduced by 5 bases and J by 6 bases, leaving a spacing of 18 bases between them. The data are from a study of cytomegalovirus exposure and HLA in healthy donors (dated by TCRdb to 2016 to 2017). Study-level background: An earlier analysis of roughly 610 of the donors reported about 260 Gb of sequence data and 117 million unique TCR beta sequences obtained from approximately 180 million T cells. An early release covering roughly 640 HLA-typed donors comprised roughly 300 gigabases of sequencing data and 65 million to 100 million unique TCR sequences. The genetic ancestry cluster associated with self-reported Caucasian donors included 81% of the roughly 380 genotyped donors. The study aimed to test whether signatures of past pathogen exposure could be identified by cataloging public T cell receptors. Using immunosequencing, the study profiled T cell repertoires from 666 subjects and related those repertoires to cytomegalovirus serostatus. Besides the first cohort of some 670 subjects, a separate validation cohort made up of roughly 130 different subjects was used. To predict cytomegalovirus infection status, the study brought together high-throughput TCR immunosequencing, statistical association of individual TCRs with disease status, and machine learning. In a later analysis, previously published TCR beta repertoires from 600 to 850 donors were re-analyzed and high-resolution HLA genotyping was added so that TCR occurrence patterns could be studied. Rather than drawing on any new phenotypic data, the later analysis identified candidate immune exposures from TCR beta sequences and the way those sequences occurred across donors. In an earlier analysis of about 590 of the donors, high-throughput TCR beta sequencing was used to judge whether each TCR beta V gene segment behaved as functional or pseudogenic. Alongside the repertoire data, information on donor age, sex, ethnicity and CMV serostatus was compiled. Genome-wide SNP genotypes for about 55% of the roughly 670 donors were used in a later genetic analysis, which treated that subset as a discovery cohort. All discovery cohort repertoires had been generated using a single sequencing platform. HLA typing included class I and class II loci at four-digit resolution. The number of typed donors differed by locus: roughly 629-640 for A, B, C, DRB1 and DQB1; 522 for DQA1; fewer than 610 for DPA1; and some 430 for DPB1. Four to six DR-DQ haplotypes were handled as single units for association and clustering, since linkage in the cohort was strong. Among about 400 genotyped donors of the cohort, an average of about 240,000 unique TCR beta nucleotide sequences was sequenced per donor, of which about 18% were non-productive.

The full study reports these points: In a later analysis, most CMV-associated TCR beta chains were found to appear HLA-restricted, with HLA associations seemingly driven largely by CMV exposure. It was suggested by the authors that the approach could potentially be generalized to other disease states and immunological phenotypes. Presence/absence analyses assumed roughly uniform sequencing depth across donors, an assumption that may not hold. Across donors, most TCR sequences were observed very rarely, whereas some public TCRs were present in many individuals. According to a later genetic analysis, donors in an Asian-associated ancestry cluster had fewer N-insertions in productive TCRs than the roughly 700-donor mean. Because the 87-base-pair reads could not distinguish some IMGT-functional V segments, including TRBV6-2 and TRBV6-3, those segments were excluded. In vitro tests confirmed that a few of the cytomegalovirus-associated TCR beta chains recognize cytomegalovirus antigens. Linkage disequilibrium might explain the correlated functional status among segregating V segments, but an unknown experimental factor could not be excluded. The earlier analysis of 587 of the donors excluded seventeen rarely observed V segments, including chromosome 9 orphons, because counts were too low. At a false discovery rate of 0.05, a later analysis linked under 20,000 TCR beta sequences to specific HLA alleles. For the cohort, immune exposure information was limited to CMV serostatus. Because HLA typing was unavailable for some donors at each locus, only the typed subset was used in association tests. Only TCR beta chains were sequenced in this cohort, and the absence of alpha or paired-chain data limited detectable features. Broadly in line with IMGT annotations, most TCR beta V segments showed up in productive rearrangements about 87% or about 30% of the time in an earlier analysis of several hundred of the donors. The classifier was reported to diagnose cytomegalovirus status with high specificity and sensitivity in both the original cohort and the validation cohort. A total of about 150 TCR beta chains were listed by the study as associated with cytomegalovirus. When HLA alleles, especially DR and DQ, strongly co-occurred, TCR associations were difficult to assign to individual alleles. A later genetic analysis associated a missense DCLRE1C variant with V-gene and J-gene trimming of TCR beta chains, and an independent cohort replicated the association. Several of the top co-occurrence clusters appeared to be linked to parvovirus B19, influenza, CMV and Epstein-Barr virus, according to a later analysis. A cluster of highly shared sequence variants was judged likely to be a technical artifact of the sequencing pipeline. A further reported finding was that TCR beta sequences accurately predicted the HLA-A and HLA-B alleles for most subjects in the first cohort. In a later analysis, HLA-associated TCR beta chains were found to be more clonally expanded and to have lower generation probabilities than equally common non-associated chains. In a later analysis, the rate of TCR association differed among HLA loci, with DRB1 alleles having the most associated TCRs and HLA-C alleles having the fewest.

The sequence joins TRBV7-8 to TRBJ2-3; TRBD1 could be the D gene, as 7 bases match. The TCR sequence derives from a woman aged 45-65 years in good health and CMV-seronegative. The sequencing sample was made of PBMCs. The CDR3 region reads CASSQLRGARDTQYF. The DNA reads TGTGCCAGCAGCCAACTCAGGGGGGCCCGGGATACGCAGTATTTT.